Each of the 9 T cell receptor beta chains below was sequenced from the same sample in a study of T cell responses to AZD1222 COVID-19 vaccine. Sequencing used immunoSEQ multiplex PCR; TCRdb keeps in-frame clones, though not all of them. Seen here are about 99,000 clones, over 75% observed once, and the top ten hold 20%. Specimen: peripheral blood, collected on day 0 of AZD1222 vaccination. These receptors were collected from an adult in good health.

J is TRBJ1-1 and V is TRBV7-8, with D unclear. The V and J ends lost 1 base and 1 base respectively, with 4 bases between them. The CDR3 has 13 amino acids. Germline values: CDR1 SGHVS, CDR2 FQNEAQ. In DNA form, the CDR3 reads TGTGCCAGCAGCTTAGGGAGGAACACTGAAGCTTTCTTT. Translated: CASSLGRNTEAFF. Using reference TRBV7-8 and TRBJ1-1 for the parts outside the CDR3, the full variable domain is GAGVSQSPRYKVAKRGQDVALRCDPISGHVSLFWYQQALGQGPEFLTYFQNEAQLDKSGLPSDRFFAERPEGSVSTLKIQRTQQEDSAVYLCASSLGRNTEAFFGQGTRLTVV.

V is TRBV29-1 and J is TRBJ2-1, with 7 bases fitting TRBD2. CDR1 SQVTM and CDR2 ANQGSEA come from the germline V gene. The CDR3 is made up of 13 amino acids. J gave up 6 bases and V 5 bases, and 7 bases lay outside the gene matches. CDR3 residues: CSVSPGGGNEQFF. CDR3 nucleotides: TGCAGCGTTTCTCCGGGCGGGGGCAATGAGCAGTTCTTC.

The chain joins TRBV5-1 to TRBJ1-1, with D unclear. This CDR3 has 12 amino acids. Looked up from germline, CDR1 is SGHRS and CDR2 is YFSETQ. Trimming left V 4 bases short and J 2 bases short, with 6 bases between. The CDR3 sequence: CASSVDNTEAFF. CDR3 sequence (DNA): TGCGCCAGCAGCGTCGACAACACTGAAGCTTTCTTT.

This clone appeared once. The J gene is TRBJ2-5, the V gene TRBV6-5; TRBD2 might be the D (6 bases). V was trimmed by 8 bases and J by 2 bases, leaving 12 bases between them. Germline values: CDR1 MNHEY, CDR2 SVGAGI. This CDR3 comprises 13 residues. CDR3 amino acids: CASRRGQQETQYF. The CDR3 DNA reads TGTGCCAGCCGGAGGGGCCAGCAAGAGACCCAGTACTTC.

The chain carries TRBV29-1 and TRBJ1-2; TRBD1 matches 8 bases. From germline, CDR1 is SQVTM and CDR2 ANQGSEA. This CDR3 is 14 amino acids long. V lost 5 bases and J lost 6; bases outside the gene matches: 11. The CDR3 DNA follows: TGCAGCGTTCGAAGCTGGACAGGGCGGAATGGCTACACCTTC. This codes for CSVRSWTGRNGYTF.

This chain joins TRBV3-1 (or the pseudogene TRBV3-2) and TRBJ1-1; 7 bases map to TRBD1. The V gene's germline CDR1 is LGHDT and CDR2 YNNKEL (reference sequence). V was clipped by 3 bases and J by 1 base; unmatched bases: 5. The CDR3 spans 15 residues. Here the CDR3 reads CASSQAGTENTEAFF. The CDR3 bases are TGTGCCAGCAGCCAGGCCGGGACAGAGAACACTGAAGCTTTCTTT.

V gene TRBV6-2 or TRBV6-3 combines with J gene TRBJ2-7; D call uncertain. Per the germline V gene, CDR1 is MNHEY and CDR2 is SVGEGT. The CDR3 sequence is 12 residues long. The V end was cut by 2 bases, the J end by 6 bases, with 8 bases between. DNA for the CDR3: TGTGCCAGCAGTTACACGGCTGGCGAGCAGTACTTC. Encoded protein: CASSYTAGEQYF.

The chain combines TRBV3-1 (or the pseudogene TRBV3-2) with TRBJ1-3; 7 nucleotides line up with TRBD1. V lost 3 bases to trimming and J lost 8 bases; unmatched junction nucleotides: 7. Germline CDR1 and CDR2: LGHDT and YNNKEL (reference sequence). This CDR3 region has 14 residues. CDR3: CASSHNRGGDTIYF. The CDR3 bases are TGTGCCAGCAGCCATAACAGGGGTGGCGACACCATATATTTT.

This chain uses TRBV4-2 with TRBJ1-1; TRBD1 might be the D (5 bases). Germline V lookup: CDR1 LGHNA, CDR2 YNFKEQ. Deletions cut 1 base from V and 7 bases from J, with 10 bases between. The CDR3 is 13 amino acids. The chain's CDR3 is CASSQVGQLEAFF. The CDR3, as DNA: TGTGCCAGCAGCCAAGTGGGGCAGCTTGAAGCTTTCTTT.